This T cell receptor beta chain was obtained from a study of shared clonotypes between healthy human individuals. The sample holds a few counts of this clone. Sequenced by immunoSEQ multiplex PCR; TCRdb stores in-frame clones only, minus some. The table shows around 430,000 clones, with roughly 80% occurring only once. This clonotype was sampled from a woman in her forties in good health. Some clones in this sample may be carry-over from other donors' samples. The source material was PBMCs.

CDR3 DNA: TGTGCCAGCAGACCCCTGACAGGACCGAGCTCCTACGAGCAGTACTTC. Translating gives CASRPLTGPSSYEQYF. This chain connects TRBV7-8 to TRBJ2-7; TRBD1 might be the D (6 bases). V shed 6 bases and J shed 0 bases, with 18 bases lying between them. The CDR3 loop spans 16 amino acids. The germline V gene encodes CDR1 SGHVS and CDR2 FQNEAQ. Variable domain in full (rest from reference TRBV7-8 and TRBJ2-7): GAGVSQSPRYKVAKRGQDVALRCDPISGHVSLFWYQQALGQGPEFLTYFQNEAQLDKSGLPSDRFFAERPEGSVSTLKIQRTQQEDSAVYLCASRPLTGPSSYEQYFGPGTRLTVT.